Each of the 16 T cell receptor beta chains below was sequenced from the same sample in a study of T-cell reconstitution after alpha-beta-depleted transplantation in children. Unique molecular identifiers were used in preparing the TCRbeta library. TCRdb re-analysed the PCR reads in MiXCR, keeping a single row per CDR3 protein. Among fewer than 250,000 distinct CDR3 sequences, 8.2% were seen once, and the ten largest hold just under 6.5%. Material: PBMCs, mostly from graft donor cells, obtained 180 days after TCRalphabeta/CD19-depleted stem cell transplant. All receptors come from a male patient younger than 18 who had a stem cell transplant for acute lymphoblastic leukemia, so the T cells may come from the graft donor.

This clonotype was found many times. The chain has TRBV18 and TRBJ1-2, with 9 bases matching TRBD1. From germline, CDR1 is KGHSH and CDR2 LQKENI. This CDR3 has 14 amino acids. V trimming: 2 bases; J trimming: 8 bases; junction bases outside the gene matches: 6. The CDR3 spells CASSPAWTGVGYTF. CDR3 bases: TGTGCCAGCTCACCAGCGTGGACAGGGGTCGGCTACACCTTC.

This clonotype was recorded many times. This sequence joins TRBV4-2 and TRBJ1-3; D gene ambiguous. CDR3 length: 15 residues. Germline V lookup: CDR1 LGHNA, CDR2 YNFKEQ. V lost 0 bases and J lost 8, with 14 bases in between. The CDR3 sequence: CASSQDRSRGYTIYF. CDR3 DNA sequence: TGTGCCAGCAGCCAAGATCGCAGCCGTGGGTACACCATATATTTT.

This clonotype was recorded at least ten times. This chain connects TRBV5-1 to TRBJ2-7; no clear D. V was trimmed by 6 bases and J by 3 bases, leaving 22 bases between them. Germline CDR1 SGHRS, CDR2 YFSETQ. This CDR3 contains 16 residues. The CDR3 DNA sequence: TGCGCCAGCACCTACCTCCCCTGGAAGCTCCTCTACGAGCAGTACTTC. Translating it yields CASTYLPWKLLYEQYF.

By share, this clonotype counts as medium-sized (0.01 to 0.1%). The chain combines TRBV6-5 with TRBJ1-5; 7 bases are shared with TRBD1. This CDR3 contains 15 residues. Germline V gives CDR1 MNHEY, CDR2 SVGAGI. Germline trimming cut 3 bases from V and 9 bases from J; bases unmatched to any gene: 11. Written as DNA, the CDR3 is TGTGCCAGCAGTTATAACCCGACAGGGACGGGGCCCCAGCATTTT. This codes for CASSYNPTGTGPQHF.

This rearrangement joins TRBV7-2 to TRBJ2-7; weak D call: TRBD1 (5 bases). The CDR3 loop spans 12 amino acids. With 10 bases removed from V and 6 bases from J, the gap between germline ends came to 16 bases. Germline values: CDR1 SGHTA, CDR2 FQGNSA. The CDR3 DNA follows: TGTGCCATCAAATTAGGGGCGGCCGAGCAGTACTTC. Encoded protein: CAIKLGAAEQYF. The whole variable domain, filled in from reference TRBV7-2 and TRBJ2-7, reads GAGVSQSPSNKVTEKGKDVELRCDPISGHTALYWYRQSLGQGLEFLIYFQGNSAPDKSGLPSDRFSAERTGGSVSTLTIQRTQQEDSAVYLCAIKLGAAEQYFGPGTRLTVT.

This clonotype was detected many times. The chain's CDR3 is CASSQVGSSPLHF. The CDR3 region has the DNA TGTGCCAGCAGCCAAGTGGGGAGTTCACCCCTCCACTTT. The chain has TRBV4-2 and TRBJ1-6; D is ambiguous. The ends were cut back, 1 base at V and 9 bases at J, with 7 bases in the middle. In germline, CDR1 is LGHNA, CDR2 YNFKEQ. This CDR3 region has 13 residues.

This clonotype turned up a few times. V is TRBV20-1 and J is TRBJ1-5; no reliable D call. Trimming stripped 5 bases from V and 0 bases from J, with 11 bases between. CDR1 and CDR2 from the germline V gene are DFQATT and SNEGSKA (reference sequence). The CDR3 runs 14 residues. The CDR3 region is CSAGRRYSNQPQHF. In DNA form, the CDR3 reads TGCAGTGCTGGGCGACGGTATAGCAATCAGCCCCAGCATTTT.

This clonotype turned up a few times. The rearrangement uses TRBV20-1 and TRBJ1-4, with D maybe TRBD1 (6 bases). Germline CDR1 is DFQATT and CDR2 is SNEGSKA (reference sequence). With 2 bases removed from V and 3 bases from J, the gap between germline ends came to 16 bases. This CDR3 comprises 16 residues. DNA for the CDR3: TGCAGTGCTAGAAGGAGGGGGGCCATCCCTAATGAAAAACTGTTTTTT. It codes for CSARRRGAIPNEKLFF.

There are many counts of this clonotype. V gene TRBV7-6 combines with J gene TRBJ1-6; TRBD1 might be the D (5 bases). Germline V lookup: CDR1 SGHVS, CDR2 FNYEAQ. The CDR3 runs 20 residues. V was shortened by 6 bases and J by 4 bases, with 28 bases between the two germline ends. CDR3 sequence: CASRVVGPLIYNQYNSPLHF. The CDR3, as DNA: TGTGCCAGCAGAGTGGTGGGGCCATTAATATATAATCAATATAATTCACCCCTCCACTTT.

This clonotype was recorded many times. V and J are TRBV9 and TRBJ1-2; D uncertain. Trimming cost V 0 bases and J 8 bases, with 14 bases left between them. The CDR3 runs 14 residues. Germline V gene data show CDR1 as SGDLS and CDR2 as YYNGEE. CDR3 in amino acids: CASSVAGSPKGYTF. CDR3 nucleotide sequence: TGTGCCAGCAGCGTAGCGGGGTCCCCGAAGGGCTACACCTTC.

This clonotype has a count of ten or more. The gene calls are TRBV9 and TRBJ2-7; 10 positions agree with TRBD2. The CDR3 spans 16 residues. Germline V gene lookup returns CDR1 SGDLS and CDR2 YYNGEE. Losses at the gene ends were 4 bases for V and 1 base for J; bases not matched to a gene: 8. The CDR3 sequence: CASSQGEREGSYEQYF. The CDR3 DNA sequence: TGTGCCAGCAGCCAAGGGGAGCGGGAGGGTTCCTACGAGCAGTACTTC.

This clonotype appeared many times. This chain links TRBV6-5 with TRBJ2-7; 10 bases align to TRBD2. V was clipped by 0 bases and J by 5 bases; unmatched bases: 16. The CDR3 length is 19 residues. Germline CDR1 and CDR2: MNHEY and SVGAGI. Here the CDR3 reads CASSYSAPHPGTSVHEQYF. The CDR3 DNA reads TGTGCCAGCAGTTACTCGGCCCCCCATCCGGGGACTAGCGTCCACGAGCAGTACTTC.

This clonotype was seen at least ten times. The chain employs TRBV6-1 and TRBJ1-2, with TRBD1 matching 7 bases. J lost 6 bases, V lost 5 bases, and 6 bases had no gene match. CDR1 and CDR2 from the germline V gene are MNHNS and SASEGT. The CDR3 covers 13 residues. The CDR3 is CASSLTGTDGYTF. DNA for the CDR3: TGTGCCAGCAGTCTTACCGGGACAGATGGCTACACCTTC.

This clonotype occurred many times. The chain couples TRBV27 to TRBJ2-7, with 9 bases identical to TRBD1. Trimming cost V 1 base and J 2 bases; bases outside gene matches: 9. Germline V CDR1 and CDR2: MNHEY, SMNVEV (reference sequence). The CDR3 has 17 residues. The CDR3 is CASSLWSGTGLTYEQYF. The DNA for the CDR3 is TGTGCCAGCAGTTTATGGTCCGGGACAGGGCTAACCTACGAGCAGTACTTC.

V and J are TRBV7-8 and TRBJ1-5; tentatively, D is TRBD1 (6 bases). V was cut by 5 bases and J by 4 bases, with 18 bases left in between. Germline CDR1 SGHVS, CDR2 FQNEAQ. The CDR3 consists of 16 residues. This CDR3 reads CASSAPGRGDNQPQHF. The CDR3 DNA is TGTGCCAGCAGCGCCCCCGGGAGGGGGGATAATCAGCCCCAGCATTTT.

This clonotype was detected many times. The chain employs TRBV3-1 and TRBJ2-1; 9 bases match TRBD1. J was trimmed by 6 bases and V by 4 bases; bases with no gene match: 7. Germline assignment: CDR1 LGHDT and CDR2 YNNKEL (reference sequence). CDR3 length: 15 residues. For the CDR3, the DNA is TGTGCCAGCAGCCTACTAGACAGGGGGGGCAATGAGCAGTTCTTC. As protein: CASSLLDRGGNEQFF.